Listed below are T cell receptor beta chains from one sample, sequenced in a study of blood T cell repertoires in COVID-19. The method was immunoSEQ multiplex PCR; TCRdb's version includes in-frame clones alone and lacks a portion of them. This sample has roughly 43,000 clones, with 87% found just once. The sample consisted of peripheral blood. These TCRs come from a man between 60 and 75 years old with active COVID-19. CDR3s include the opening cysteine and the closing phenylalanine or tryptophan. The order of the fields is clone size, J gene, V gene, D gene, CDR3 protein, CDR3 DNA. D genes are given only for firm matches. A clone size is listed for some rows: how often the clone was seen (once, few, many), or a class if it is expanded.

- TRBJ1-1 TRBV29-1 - CSAKMNTEAFF TGCAGCGCTAAAATGAACACTGAAGCTTTCTTT
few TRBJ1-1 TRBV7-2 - CASSGARNTEAFF TGTGCCAGCAGCGGCGCTAGGAACACTGAAGCTTTCTTT
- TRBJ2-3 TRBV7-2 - CASSLASGTSYTDTQYF TGTGCCAGCAGCTTAGCGAGCGGGACATCTTACACAGATACGCAGTATTTT
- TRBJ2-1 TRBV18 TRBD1 CASSPQDRAYNEQFF TGTGCCAGCTCACCACAGGACAGGGCCTACAATGAGCAGTTCTTC
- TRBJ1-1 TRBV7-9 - CASQALLNTEAFF TGTGCCAGCCAAGCCCTTCTGAACACTGAAGCTTTCTTT
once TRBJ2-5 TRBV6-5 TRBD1 CASSSSMDRGETQYF TGTGCCAGCAGTTCCTCTATGGACAGGGGTGAGACCCAGTACTTC
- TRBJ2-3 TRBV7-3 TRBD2 CASSKGGVRADTQYF TGTGCCAGCAGCAAGGGAGGGGTAAGGGCAGATACGCAGTATTTT
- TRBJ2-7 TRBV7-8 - CASSPTRGYEQYF TGTGCCAGCAGCCCCACCCGAGGATACGAGCAGTACTTC
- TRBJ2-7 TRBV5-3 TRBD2 CARSDPSGSTHEQYF TGTGCCAGAAGCGACCCTAGCGGGAGTACCCACGAGCAGTACTTC
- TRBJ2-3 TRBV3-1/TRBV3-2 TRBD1 CASSRQGPDTQYF TGTGCCAGCAGCCGACAGGGTCCAGATACGCAGTATTTT
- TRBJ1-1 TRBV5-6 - CASSMGGFTEAFF TGTGCCAGCAGCATGGGAGGGTTCACTGAAGCTTTCTTT
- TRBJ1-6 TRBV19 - CASSIGAAYNSPLHF TGTGCCAGTAGTATAGGGGCTGCCTATAATTCACCCCTCCACTTT
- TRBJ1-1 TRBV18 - CASSPRANSGTEAFF TGTGCCAGCTCACCGAGAGCTAATAGCGGCACTGAAGCTTTCTTT
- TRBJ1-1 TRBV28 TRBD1 CASSLPTGAGGNTEAFF TGTGCCAGCAGTTTACCGACAGGGGCAGGCGGGAACACTGAAGCTTTCTTT
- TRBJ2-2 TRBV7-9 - CASSLVRGLTTGELFF TGTGCCAGCAGCTTAGTGCGGGGGCTCACCACCGGGGAGCTGTTTTTT
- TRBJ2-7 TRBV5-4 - CASSSTAYEQYF TGTGCCAGCAGCTCCACTGCCTACGAGCAGTACTTC
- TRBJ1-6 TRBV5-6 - CASSLVSDSPLHF TGTGCCAGCAGCTTGGTATCCGATTCACCCCTCCACTTT
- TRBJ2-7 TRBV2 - CASRGGQAVDEQYF TGTGCCAGCCGCGGGGGACAGGCCGTCGACGAGCAGTACTTC
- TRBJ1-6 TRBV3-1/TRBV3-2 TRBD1 CASSSRDSAFNSPLHF TGTGCCAGCAGCTCCCGGGACAGTGCGTTCAATTCACCCCTCCACTTT
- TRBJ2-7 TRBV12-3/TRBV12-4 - CASSPRVYEQYF TGTGCCAGCAGCCCCCGGGTCTACGAGCAGTACTTC
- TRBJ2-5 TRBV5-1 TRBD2 CASSLLAGEETQYF TGCGCCAGCAGCTTGCTAGCGGGGGAGGAGACCCAGTACTTC
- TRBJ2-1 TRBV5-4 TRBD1 CASSLGQGDYNEQFF TGTGCCAGCAGCTTGGGACAGGGGGACTACAATGAGCAGTTCTTC
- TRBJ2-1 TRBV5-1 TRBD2 CASSLVGEGPHEQFF TGCGCCAGCAGCTTGGTGGGGGAGGGCCCTCATGAGCAGTTCTTC
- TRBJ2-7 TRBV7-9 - CASTQTGTYEQYF TGTGCCAGCACCCAGACAGGCACATACGAGCAGTACTTC
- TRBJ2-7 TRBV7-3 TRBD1 CASSRTGSSYEQYF TGTGCCAGCAGCCGGACAGGGTCCTCCTACGAGCAGTACTTC
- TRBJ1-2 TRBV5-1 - CASSEWTGNYGYTF TGCGCCAGCAGCGAATGGACGGGAAACTATGGCTACACCTTC
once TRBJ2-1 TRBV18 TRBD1 CASSLTDRANEQFF TGTGCCAGCTCACTGACGGACAGGGCAAATGAGCAGTTCTTC
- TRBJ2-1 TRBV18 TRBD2 CASSTGLAGGRSSYNEQFF TGTGCCAGCTCAACGGGACTAGCGGGGGGGCGAAGCTCCTACAATGAGCAGTTCTTC
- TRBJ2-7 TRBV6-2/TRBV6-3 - CASSFDSFYEQYF TGTGCCAGCAGCTTTGACTCATTCTACGAGCAGTACTTC
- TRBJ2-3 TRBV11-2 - CASSPGRGYGDTQYF TGTGCCAGCAGCCCGGGCCGGGGTTACGGGGATACGCAGTATTTT
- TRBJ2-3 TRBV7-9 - CASSPIFTDTQYF TGTGCCAGCAGCCCCATTTTCACAGATACGCAGTATTTT
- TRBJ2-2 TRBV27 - CASSREWTGELFF TGTGCCAGCAGTAGGGAGTGGACCGGGGAGCTGTTTTTT
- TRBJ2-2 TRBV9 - CASSVAGATGELFF TGTGCCAGCAGCGTAGCAGGGGCCACCGGGGAGCTGTTTTTT
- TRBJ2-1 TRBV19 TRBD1 CASGQGPYNEQFF TGTGCCAGTGGACAGGGCCCCTACAATGAGCAGTTCTTC
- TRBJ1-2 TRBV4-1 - CASSQEGRGGAGYTF TGCGCCAGCAGCCAAGAGGGCCGGGGGGGTGCTGGCTACACCTTC
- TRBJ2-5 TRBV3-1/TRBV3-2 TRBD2 CASKTGVGGGKETQYF TGTGCCAGCAAAACGGGAGTGGGGGGGGGAAAAGAGACCCAGTACTTC
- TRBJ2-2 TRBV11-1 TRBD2 CASSYSGGGELFF TGTGCCAGCAGCTATAGCGGGGGCGGGGAGCTGTTTTTT
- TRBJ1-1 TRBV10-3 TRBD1 CAISAGQGGTEAFF TGTGCCATCAGTGCCGGACAGGGAGGCACTGAAGCTTTCTTT
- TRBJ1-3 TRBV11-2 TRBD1 CASSFRDRGLSSGNTIYF TGTGCCAGCAGCTTCCGGGACAGGGGCCTGAGCTCTGGAAACACCATATATTTT
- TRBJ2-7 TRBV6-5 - CASSYSGFRYEQYF TGTGCCAGCAGTTATTCCGGGTTCCGCTACGAGCAGTACTTC
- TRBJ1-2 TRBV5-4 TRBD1 CASRLSTGGNYGYTF TGTGCCAGCAGGCTGTCGACAGGGGGCAACTATGGCTACACCTTC
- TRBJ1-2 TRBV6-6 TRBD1 CASSYSGGSGYTF TGTGCCAGCAGTTACTCAGGGGGCTCTGGCTACACCTTC
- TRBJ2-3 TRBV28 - CASIRAGRSTDTQYF TGTGCCAGCATAAGGGCGGGACGGAGCACAGATACGCAGTATTTT
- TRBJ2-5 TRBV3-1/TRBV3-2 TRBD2 CASSQVTSGGSYQETQYF TGTGCCAGCAGCCAAGTCACTAGCGGGGGGTCGTACCAAGAGACCCAGTACTTC
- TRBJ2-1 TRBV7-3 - CASSLTHEVSYNEQFF TGTGCCAGCAGCTTAACCCATGAGGTCTCCTACAATGAGCAGTTCTTC
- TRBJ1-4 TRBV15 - CATSSPGSLNEKLFF TGTGCCACCAGCAGTCCTGGGAGCCTTAATGAAAAACTGTTTTTT
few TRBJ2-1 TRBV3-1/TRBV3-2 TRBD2 CASSLRRTSGSQQFF TGTGCCAGCAGCCTGCGACGGACTAGCGGTAGTCAGCAGTTCTTC
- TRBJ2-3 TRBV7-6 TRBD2 CASSLEGRGAPPTDTQYF TGTGCCAGCAGCTTAGAGGGGCGGGGGGCGCCCCCCACAGATACGCAGTATTTT
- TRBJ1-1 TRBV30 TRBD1 CAWRGGTGIMNTEAFF TGTGCCTGGAGGGGAGGGACAGGTATTATGAACACTGAAGCTTTCTTT
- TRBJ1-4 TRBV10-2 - CASSDKGGTNEKLFF TGCGCCAGCAGTGATAAGGGGGGGACTAATGAAAAACTGTTTTTT
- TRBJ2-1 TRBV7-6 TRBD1 CASSPGTGSHNEQFF TGTGCCAGCAGCCCCGGGACAGGTTCACACAATGAGCAGTTCTTC
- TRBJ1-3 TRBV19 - CASSISSSGNTIYF TGTGCCAGTAGTATAAGTAGTTCCGGAAACACCATATATTTT
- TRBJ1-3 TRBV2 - CASTGGNRNTIYF TGTGCCAGCACCGGGGGGAACAGAAACACCATATATTTT